The 14 T cell receptor beta chains reported below all come from one sample, sequenced in a study of T cell responses to AZD1222 COVID-19 vaccine. The assay was immunoSEQ multiplex PCR, and TCRdb's table has in-frame clones only and misses some. Here the sample spans some 96,000 clones, 70% to 90% being singletons. Here the sequenced sample was peripheral blood, taken on day 0 of MenACWY control vaccination. The receptor source for this set is an adult in good health.

V gene TRBV29-1 combines with J gene TRBJ2-7, with TRBD2 matching over 7 bases. This CDR3 contains 13 residues. CDR1 and CDR2 from the germline V gene are SQVTM and ANQGSEA. V dropped 2 bases and J dropped 3; count of bases not matched to a gene: 4. The CDR3 region is CSVEPSGGYEQYF. The CDR3 coding sequence is TGCAGCGTTGAACCCTCGGGGGGCTACGAGCAGTACTTC.

The chain recombines TRBV11-3 with TRBJ1-1, with D possibly matching TRBD1 (5 bases). Trimming pared 0 bases from V and 1 base from J, leaving 12 bases between. CDR3 length: 16 amino acids. Germline V gives CDR1 SGHNT, CDR2 YENEEA. The CDR3 is CASSLDGGTANTEAFF. The CDR3 nucleotides read TGTGCCAGCAGCTTAGATGGGGGGACTGCGAACACTGAAGCTTTCTTT.

The V call is TRBV27, the J call TRBJ1-1; D perhaps matches TRBD1 (5 bases). The germline CDR1 and CDR2 sequences are MNHEY and SMNVEV (reference sequence). This CDR3 is 17 amino acids long. V shed 5 bases and J shed 0 bases, with 19 bases lying between them. CDR3 in amino acids: CASSRIGQSLMNTEAFF. In DNA, the CDR3 is TGTGCCAGCAGTCGCATCGGACAATCCCTCATGAACACTGAAGCTTTCTTT.

The CDR3 nucleotides are TGCGCCAGCAGCCCGACAACTCTAGCCAAAAACATTCAGTACTTC. Its protein product is CASSPTTLAKNIQYF. The rearrangement uses TRBV5-1 and TRBJ2-4; D is undetermined. CDR3 length equals 15 residues. Germline-derived CDR1 and CDR2 are SGHRS and YFSETQ. Trimming removed 4 bases at V and 0 bases at J, with 11 bases between.

V is TRBV6-2 or TRBV6-3 and J is TRBJ1-2; possible D gene TRBD1, 5 bases. The CDR3 extends over 14 amino acids. Trimming left V 2 bases short and J 4 bases short, with 11 bases between. From germline, CDR1 is MNHEY and CDR2 SVGEGT. The DNA for the CDR3 is TGTGCCAGCAGTTACGAGGTCAGGGCCTATGGCTACACCTTC. It translates to CASSYEVRAYGYTF.

The V call is TRBV6-1, the J call TRBJ2-5; no clear D. The length of the CDR3 is 14 residues. The germline V and J ends were trimmed by 1 base and 1 base, with 7 bases remaining between them. Germline CDR1 MNHNS, CDR2 SASEGT. The CDR3 nucleotides read TGTGCCAGCAGTGAAGGTACATCCCAAGAGACCCAGTACTTC. The encoded protein is CASSEGTSQETQYF.

The rearrangement joins TRBV7-9 to TRBJ1-3, with D perhaps matching TRBD1 (6 bases). Germline CDR1 SEHNR, CDR2 FQNEAQ (reference sequence). V lost 1 base to trimming and J lost 0 bases, with 10 bases between them. The CDR3 consists of 16 residues. CDR3 region: CASSLGGGFSGNTIYF. In DNA, the CDR3 is TGTGCCAGCAGCTTAGGAGGGGGGTTCTCTGGAAACACCATATATTTT.

This chain links TRBV6-5 with TRBJ2-7; 10 bases align to TRBD1. Germline V gene data show CDR1 as MNHEY and CDR2 as SVGAGI. V gave up 6 bases and J gave up 1 base; unmatched junction bases: 6. The CDR3 runs 15 residues. The CDR3 is CASRRQGAGSYEQYF. The DNA for the CDR3 is TGTGCCAGCAGGCGACAGGGGGCGGGTTCCTACGAGCAGTACTTC.

The chain links TRBV27 to TRBJ2-5; the match to TRBD2 covers 10 bases. The CDR3 is 15 amino acids. CDR1 and CDR2 (germline): MNHEY, SMNVEV (reference sequence). J was trimmed by 2 bases and V by 3 bases; bases with no gene match: 3. CDR3 coding DNA: TGTGCCAGCAGTTTGTCTAGCGGGGGACAAGAGACCCAGTACTTC. Its translation is CASSLSSGGQETQYF.

The genes are TRBV28 and TRBJ1-5; D is unclear. CDR3 size: 12 residues. V was clipped by 7 bases and J by 11 bases, with 15 bases between them. CDR1 and CDR2 from the germline V gene are MDHEN and SYDVKM. CDR3 protein: CASTNYGGTQHF. CDR3 nucleotide sequence: TGTGCCAGCACGAATTACGGCGGGACCCAGCATTTT.

V is TRBV30 and J is TRBJ1-2, with D unclear. Per the germline V gene, CDR1 is GTSNPN and CDR2 is SVGIG (reference sequence). Trimming shortened V by 8 bases and J by 4 bases, and 17 bases separated the two germline ends. The CDR3 loop spans 13 amino acids. The CDR3 DNA sequence: TGTGCCACAACCAAGTCCGAACGCTATGGCTACACCTTC. This gives the protein CATTKSERYGYTF.

V gene TRBV19 combines with J gene TRBJ1-1; TRBD1 agrees at 7 bases. Germline assignment: CDR1 LNHDA and CDR2 SQIVND (reference sequence). The junction had 10 bases not matched to a gene; V was cut back by 6 bases and J by 3 bases. The CDR3 loop spans 15 amino acids. Written as DNA, the CDR3 is TGTGCCAGTAGCACAACATACAGGGGATACACTGAAGCTTTCTTT. Encoded protein: CASSTTYRGYTEAFF.

This sequence joins TRBV13 and TRBJ2-1, with 8 bases aligning to TRBD2. Trimming cost V 4 bases and J 0 bases; bases outside gene matches: 2. The CDR3 is made up of 15 amino acids. Germline CDR1 and CDR2: PRHDT and FYEKMQ (reference sequence). The CDR3 coding sequence is TGTGCCAGCAGCTCAACTAGCGGCTCCTACAATGAGCAGTTCTTC. Protein sequence: CASSSTSGSYNEQFF.

The chain is built from TRBV29-1 and TRBJ2-7; TRBD2 aligns across 8 bases. V lost 0 bases, J lost 2 bases, and 6 bases stayed unmatched. In germline, CDR1 is SQVTM, CDR2 ANQGSEA. The CDR3 consists of 15 residues. As DNA, the CDR3 is TGCAGCGTTGAAGATCCGGCGGGGGGACCCTACGAGCAGTACTTC. Translation: CSVEDPAGGPYEQYF.